This record covers a single T cell receptor (beta chain). Its specificity is not known. Using immunoSEQ multiplex PCR, the repertoire was profiled, and TCRdb retains in-frame clones only, with some absent. The sample consists of over 120,000 clones, 80% to 95% of them appearing once. These data originate in a study of T cell responses to AZD1222 COVID-19 vaccine. Study-wide results and caveats: Among AZD1222 vaccinees, only 6 or 7 were seropositive at baseline. The donor group comprised mostly white British people and more females; the analysis possibly underestimated clonal diversity.

Sequenced material: peripheral blood, taken 28 days after the second AZD1222 dose. The sequence derives from an adult who received the AZD1222 COVID-19 vaccine.

CDR3 bases: TGTGCCAGCAGAATACAGGGACTTGACAATCAGCCCCAGCATTTT. It encodes CASRIQGLDNQPQHF. This chain uses TRBV2 with TRBJ1-5, with D possibly being TRBD1 (6 bases). The V and J ends lost 6 bases and 3 bases respectively, with 15 bases between them. CDR1 and CDR2 (germline): SNHLY, FYNNEI. This CDR3 has 15 amino acids.